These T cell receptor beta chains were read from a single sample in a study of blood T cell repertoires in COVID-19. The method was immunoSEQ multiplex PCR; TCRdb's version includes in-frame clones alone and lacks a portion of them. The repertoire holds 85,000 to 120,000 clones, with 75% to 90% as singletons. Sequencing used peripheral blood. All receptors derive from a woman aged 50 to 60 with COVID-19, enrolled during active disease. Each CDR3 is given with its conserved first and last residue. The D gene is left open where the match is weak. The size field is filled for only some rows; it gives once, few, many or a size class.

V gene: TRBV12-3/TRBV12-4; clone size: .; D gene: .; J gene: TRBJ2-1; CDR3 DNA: TGTGCCAGCGCGGGCCTCGGCTACAATGAGCAGTTCTTC; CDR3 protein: CASAGLGYNEQFF
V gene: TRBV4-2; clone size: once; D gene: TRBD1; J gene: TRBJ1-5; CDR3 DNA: TGTGCCAGCAGCCAAGAAGGCGAGGGGGCAGTCGGCAATCAGCCCCAGCATTTT; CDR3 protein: CASSQEGEGAVGNQPQHF
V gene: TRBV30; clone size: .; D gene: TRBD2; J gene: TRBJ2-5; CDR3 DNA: TGTGCCTGGGGGCGGGGGGCCCAGGGTGTCCAGTACTTC; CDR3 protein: CAWGRGAQGVQYF
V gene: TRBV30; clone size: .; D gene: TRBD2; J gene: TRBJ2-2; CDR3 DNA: TGTGCCTGGATCCCCGGCGGGGGGGCGAACACCGGGGAGCTGTTTTTT; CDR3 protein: CAWIPGGGANTGELFF
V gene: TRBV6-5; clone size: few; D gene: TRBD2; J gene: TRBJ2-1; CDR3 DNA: TGTGCCAGCCGGGTTAGCGGGGGGGCAAGGGAGCAGTTCTTC; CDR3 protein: CASRVSGGAREQFF
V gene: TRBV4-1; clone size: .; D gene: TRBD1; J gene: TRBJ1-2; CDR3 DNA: TGCGCCAGCAGCCAGCCGGGACAGGGAAACTATGGCTACACCTTC; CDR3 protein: CASSQPGQGNYGYTF
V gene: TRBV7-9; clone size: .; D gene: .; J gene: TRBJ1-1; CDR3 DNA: TGTGCCAGCAGCTTGTCCGTAACTGAAGCTTTCTTT; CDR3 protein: CASSLSVTEAFF
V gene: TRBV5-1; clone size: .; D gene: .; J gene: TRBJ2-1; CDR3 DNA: TGCGCCAGCAGCTTGGCTGGGACATCCTACGGGGATGAGCAGTTCTTC; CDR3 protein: CASSLAGTSYGDEQFF
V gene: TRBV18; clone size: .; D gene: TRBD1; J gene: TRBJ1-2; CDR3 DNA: TGTGCCAGCTCACCGCCGGGACAGAAAAACTATGGCTACACCTTC; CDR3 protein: CASSPPGQKNYGYTF
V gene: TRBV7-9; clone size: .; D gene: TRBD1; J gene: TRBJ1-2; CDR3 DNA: TGTGCCAGCAGCTTAAGCCCCCGACAGGGGGCCCCAATATATGGCTACACCTTC; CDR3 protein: CASSLSPRQGAPIYGYTF
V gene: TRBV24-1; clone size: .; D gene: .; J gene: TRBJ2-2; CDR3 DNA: TGTGCCACCAGTGACGGAGGAGTTAGCCGTGGGGCTAGCGCCTCCGGGGAGCTGTTTTTT; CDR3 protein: CATSDGGVSRGASASGELFF
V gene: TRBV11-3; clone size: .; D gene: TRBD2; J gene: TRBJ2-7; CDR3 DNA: TGTGCCACTTCTCGACTAGCGGGGGCCGCCTACGAGCAGTACTTC; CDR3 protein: CATSRLAGAAYEQYF
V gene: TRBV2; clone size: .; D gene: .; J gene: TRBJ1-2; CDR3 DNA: TGTGCCAGCACTTTGGGGCTCGGAAGCTACACCTTC; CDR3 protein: CASTLGLGSYTF
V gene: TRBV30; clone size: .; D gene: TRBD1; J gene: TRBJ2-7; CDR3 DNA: TGTGCCGGACAGGTCTCCTACGAGCAGTACTTC; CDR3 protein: CAGQVSYEQYF